This T cell receptor (beta chain) is drawn from a study of cytotoxic CD8 clonotypes in ibrutinib-treated CLL. Germline values: CDR1 SGHTA, CDR2 FQGNSA. Trimming took off 8 bases at V and 1 base at J, with 5 bases between the two ends. The CDR3 consists of 11 residues. Measured with immunoSEQ multiplex PCR; TCRdb has only the in-frame clones, and not every one. Here the sample spans roughly 97,000 clones, almost 80% being singletons. Cryopreserved PBMCs supplied 1.5 to 2.5 micrograms of genomic DNA for TCR beta libraries. Sample: PBMCs, taken after 12 months of ibrutinib treatment. The clonotype originates from a human donor with chronic lymphocytic leukemia. The gene calls are TRBV7-2 and TRBJ1-1; D ambiguous. CDR3 nucleotide sequence: TGTGCCAGCGTGGAGAACACTGAAGCTTTCTTT. It is translated as CASVENTEAFF.